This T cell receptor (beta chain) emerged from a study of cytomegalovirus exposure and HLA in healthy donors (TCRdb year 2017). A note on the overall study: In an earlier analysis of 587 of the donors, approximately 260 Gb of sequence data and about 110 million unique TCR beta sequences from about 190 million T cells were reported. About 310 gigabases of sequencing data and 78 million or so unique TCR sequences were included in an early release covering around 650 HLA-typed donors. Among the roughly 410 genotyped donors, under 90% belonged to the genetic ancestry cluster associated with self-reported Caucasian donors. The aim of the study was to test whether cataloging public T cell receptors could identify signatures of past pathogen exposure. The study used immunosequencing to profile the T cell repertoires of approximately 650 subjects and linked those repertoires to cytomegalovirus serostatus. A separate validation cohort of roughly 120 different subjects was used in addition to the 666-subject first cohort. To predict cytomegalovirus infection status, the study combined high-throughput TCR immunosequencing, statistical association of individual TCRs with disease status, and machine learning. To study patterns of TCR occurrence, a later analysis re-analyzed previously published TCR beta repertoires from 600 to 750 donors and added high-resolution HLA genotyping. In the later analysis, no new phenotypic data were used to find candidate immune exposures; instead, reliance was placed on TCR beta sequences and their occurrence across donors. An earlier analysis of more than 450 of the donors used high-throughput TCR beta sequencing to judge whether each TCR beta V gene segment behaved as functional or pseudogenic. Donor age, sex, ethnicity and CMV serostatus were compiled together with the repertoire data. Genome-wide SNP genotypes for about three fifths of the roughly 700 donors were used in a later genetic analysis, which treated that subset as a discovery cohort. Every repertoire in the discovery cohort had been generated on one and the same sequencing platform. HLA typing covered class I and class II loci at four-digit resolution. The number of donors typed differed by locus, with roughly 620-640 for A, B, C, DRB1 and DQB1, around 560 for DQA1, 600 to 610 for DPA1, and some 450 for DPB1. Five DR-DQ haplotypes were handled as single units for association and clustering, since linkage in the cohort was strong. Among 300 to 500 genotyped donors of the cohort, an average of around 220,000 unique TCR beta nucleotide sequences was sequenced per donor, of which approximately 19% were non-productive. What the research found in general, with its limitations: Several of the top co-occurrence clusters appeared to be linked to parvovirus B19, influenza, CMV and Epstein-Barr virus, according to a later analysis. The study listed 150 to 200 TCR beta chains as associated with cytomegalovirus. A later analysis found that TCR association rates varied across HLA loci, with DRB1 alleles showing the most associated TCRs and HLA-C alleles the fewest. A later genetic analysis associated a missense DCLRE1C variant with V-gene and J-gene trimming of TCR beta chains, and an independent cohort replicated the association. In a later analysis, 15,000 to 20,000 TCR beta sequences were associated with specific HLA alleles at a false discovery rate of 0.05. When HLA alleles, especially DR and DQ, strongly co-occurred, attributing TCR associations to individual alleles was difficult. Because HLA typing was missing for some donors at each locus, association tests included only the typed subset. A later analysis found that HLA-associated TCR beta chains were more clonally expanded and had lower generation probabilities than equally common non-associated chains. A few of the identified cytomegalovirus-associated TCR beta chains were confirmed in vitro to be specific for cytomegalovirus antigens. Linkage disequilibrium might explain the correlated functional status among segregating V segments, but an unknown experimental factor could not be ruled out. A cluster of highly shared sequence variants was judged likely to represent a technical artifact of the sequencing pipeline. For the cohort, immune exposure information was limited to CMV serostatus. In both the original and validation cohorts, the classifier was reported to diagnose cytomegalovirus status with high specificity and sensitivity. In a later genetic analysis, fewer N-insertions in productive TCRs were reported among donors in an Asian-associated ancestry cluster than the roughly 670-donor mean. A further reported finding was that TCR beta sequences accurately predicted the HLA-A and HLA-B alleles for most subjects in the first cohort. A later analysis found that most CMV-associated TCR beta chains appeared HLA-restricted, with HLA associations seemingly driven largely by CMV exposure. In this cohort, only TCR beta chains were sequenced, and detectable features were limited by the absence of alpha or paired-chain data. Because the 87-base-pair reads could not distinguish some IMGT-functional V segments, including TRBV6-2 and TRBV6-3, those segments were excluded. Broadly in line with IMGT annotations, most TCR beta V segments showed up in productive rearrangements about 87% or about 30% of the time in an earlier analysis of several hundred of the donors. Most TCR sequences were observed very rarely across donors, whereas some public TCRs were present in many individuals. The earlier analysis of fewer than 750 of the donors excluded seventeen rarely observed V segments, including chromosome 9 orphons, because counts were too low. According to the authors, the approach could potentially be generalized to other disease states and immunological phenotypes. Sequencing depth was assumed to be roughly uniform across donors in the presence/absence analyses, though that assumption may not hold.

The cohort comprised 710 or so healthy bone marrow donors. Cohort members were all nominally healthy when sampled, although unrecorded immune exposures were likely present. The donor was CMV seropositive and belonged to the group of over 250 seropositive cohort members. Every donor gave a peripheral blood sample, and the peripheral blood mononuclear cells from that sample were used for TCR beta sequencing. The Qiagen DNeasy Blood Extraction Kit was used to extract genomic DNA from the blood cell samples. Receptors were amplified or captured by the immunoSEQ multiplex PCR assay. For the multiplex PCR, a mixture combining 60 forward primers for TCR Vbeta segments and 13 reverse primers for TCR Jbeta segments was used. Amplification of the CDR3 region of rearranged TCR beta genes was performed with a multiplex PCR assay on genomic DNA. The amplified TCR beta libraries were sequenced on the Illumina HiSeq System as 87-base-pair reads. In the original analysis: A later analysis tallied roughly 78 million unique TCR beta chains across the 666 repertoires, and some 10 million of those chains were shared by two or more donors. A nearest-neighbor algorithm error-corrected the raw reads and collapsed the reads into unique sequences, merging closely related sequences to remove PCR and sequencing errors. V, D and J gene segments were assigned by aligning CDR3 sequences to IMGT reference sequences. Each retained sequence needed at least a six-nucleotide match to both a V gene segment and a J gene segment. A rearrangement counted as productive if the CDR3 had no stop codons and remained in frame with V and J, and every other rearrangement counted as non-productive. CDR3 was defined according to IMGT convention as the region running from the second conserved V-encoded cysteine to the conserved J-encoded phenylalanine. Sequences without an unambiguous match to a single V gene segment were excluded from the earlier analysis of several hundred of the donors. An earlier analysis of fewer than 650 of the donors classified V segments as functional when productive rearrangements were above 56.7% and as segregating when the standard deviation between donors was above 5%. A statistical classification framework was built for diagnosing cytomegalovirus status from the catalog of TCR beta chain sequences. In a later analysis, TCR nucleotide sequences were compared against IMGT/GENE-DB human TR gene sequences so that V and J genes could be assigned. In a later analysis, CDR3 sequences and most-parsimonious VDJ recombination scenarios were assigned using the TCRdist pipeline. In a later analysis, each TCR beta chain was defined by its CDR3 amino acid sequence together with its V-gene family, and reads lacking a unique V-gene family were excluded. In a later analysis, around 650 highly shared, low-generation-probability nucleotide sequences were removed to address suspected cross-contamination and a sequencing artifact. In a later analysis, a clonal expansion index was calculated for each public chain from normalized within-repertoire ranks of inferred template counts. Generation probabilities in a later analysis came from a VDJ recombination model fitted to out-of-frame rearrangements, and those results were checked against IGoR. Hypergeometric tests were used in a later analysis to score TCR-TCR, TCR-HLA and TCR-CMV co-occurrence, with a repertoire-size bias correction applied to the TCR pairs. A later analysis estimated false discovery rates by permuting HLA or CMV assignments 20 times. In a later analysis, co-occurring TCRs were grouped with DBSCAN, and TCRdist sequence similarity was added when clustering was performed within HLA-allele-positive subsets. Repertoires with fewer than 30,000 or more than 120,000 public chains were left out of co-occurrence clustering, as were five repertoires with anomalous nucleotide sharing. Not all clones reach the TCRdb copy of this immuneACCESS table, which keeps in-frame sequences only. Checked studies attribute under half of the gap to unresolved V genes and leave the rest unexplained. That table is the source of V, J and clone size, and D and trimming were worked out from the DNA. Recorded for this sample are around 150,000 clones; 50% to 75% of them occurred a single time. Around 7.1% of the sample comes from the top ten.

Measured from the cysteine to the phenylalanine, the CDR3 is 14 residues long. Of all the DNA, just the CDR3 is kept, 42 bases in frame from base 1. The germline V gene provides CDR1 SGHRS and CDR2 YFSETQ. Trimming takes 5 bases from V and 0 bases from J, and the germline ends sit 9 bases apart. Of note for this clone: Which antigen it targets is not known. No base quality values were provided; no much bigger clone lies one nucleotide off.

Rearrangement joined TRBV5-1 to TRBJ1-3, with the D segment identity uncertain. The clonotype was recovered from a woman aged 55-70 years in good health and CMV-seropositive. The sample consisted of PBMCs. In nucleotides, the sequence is TGCGCCAGCAGTTCTCCTTCCTCTGGAAACACCATATATTTT. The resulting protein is CASSSPSSGNTIYF.